A selection of T cell receptor beta chains follows, all from one sample in a study of cytomegalovirus exposure and HLA in healthy donors. TCRdb's table, derived via immunoSEQ multiplex PCR, lists solely in-frame clones and lacks some. Among tens of thousands of clones listed, roughly 81% were seen once. Sequencing was carried out using PBMCs. All receptors derive from a woman younger than 45 in good health and CMV-seronegative. Both conserved end residues are part of each CDR3. The D gene is left open where the match is weak. Size is stated for part of the rows, as once, few or many counts, or as a class when the clone is expanded.

14,few,-,TRBV5-6,TRBJ2-3,CASSLGQKKDTQYF,TGTGCCAGCAGCTTGGGGCAGAAAAAAGATACGCAGTATTTT
14,few,-,TRBV28,TRBJ1-3,CASSLGGAGNTIYF,TGTGCCAGCAGTTTGGGAGGGGCTGGAAACACCATATATTTT
13,-,-,TRBV6-1,TRBJ1-3,CASSLTPGNTIYF,TGTGCCAGCAGCCTGACTCCTGGAAACACCATATATTTT
15,-,TRBD2,TRBV7-3,TRBJ2-1,CASSRGGSSYNEQFF,TGTGCCAGCAGCAGGGGCGGGAGCTCCTACAATGAGCAGTTCTTC
18,-,TRBD1,TRBV5-4,TRBJ1-4,CASSRGTGAYGTNEKLFF,TGTGCCAGCAGTCGTGGGACAGGGGCGTACGGAACTAATGAAAAACTGTTTTTT
15,-,-,TRBV19,TRBJ1-5,CASSPRSDRPGPQHF,TGTGCCAGTAGTCCTCGATCCGACCGACCAGGACCCCAGCATTTT
13,-,-,TRBV7-3,TRBJ2-5,CASSASVQETQYF,TGTGCCAGCAGCGCTAGCGTCCAAGAGACCCAGTACTTC
13,few,-,TRBV6-5,TRBJ1-5,CASSPMRGQPQHF,TGTGCCAGCAGCCCCATGAGGGGGCAGCCCCAGCATTTT
15,-,TRBD1,TRBV18,TRBJ1-2,CASSPSMTGNYGYTF,TGTGCCAGCTCACCCTCAATGACAGGGAACTATGGCTACACCTTC
16,-,TRBD2,TRBV9,TRBJ2-1,CASSVDAAGGWNEQFF,TGTGCCAGCAGCGTAGATGCAGCGGGAGGTTGGAATGAGCAGTTCTTC
11,-,-,TRBV6-5,TRBJ1-1,CASRLGVEAFF,TGTGCCAGCAGATTAGGAGTAGAAGCTTTCTTT
16,-,-,TRBV19,TRBJ1-5,CASSKLGIRGNQPQHF,TGTGCCAGTAGTAAACTCGGAATTAGGGGTAATCAGCCCCAGCATTTT
13,-,-,TRBV19,TRBJ1-5,CASSTKRDQPQHF,TGTGCCAGTAGTACCAAGCGAGATCAGCCCCAGCATTTT
17,-,TRBD1,TRBV6-1,TRBJ1-3,CASSALPQGATGNTIYF,TGTGCCAGCAGTGCCCTCCCACAGGGGGCTACTGGAAACACCATATATTTT
15,-,-,TRBV11-2,TRBJ2-7,CASSLDSQGFYEQYF,TGTGCCAGCAGCTTAGATTCGCAGGGATTTTACGAGCAGTACTTC
15,-,-,TRBV7-9,TRBJ1-2,CASSLDTLHRGGYTF,TGTGCCAGCAGCTTGGACACTCTCCATCGTGGTGGCTACACCTTC
16,-,TRBD1,TRBV4-2,TRBJ2-2,CASSQGQGPNTGELFF,TGTGCCAGCAGCCAAGGACAGGGGCCGAACACCGGGGAGCTGTTTTTT
16,-,TRBD2,TRBV28,TRBJ2-7,CASRTSGPRGVYEQYF,TGTGCCAGCCGGACTAGCGGGCCTAGAGGGGTCTACGAGCAGTACTTC
13,-,-,TRBV28,TRBJ2-7,CASVGPPSYEQYF,TGTGCCAGCGTGGGCCCTCCCTCCTACGAGCAGTACTTC
16,-,TRBD2,TRBV11-2,TRBJ2-7,CASSNSGRARTYEQYF,TGTGCCAGCAGCAATAGCGGGAGGGCCCGGACCTACGAGCAGTACTTC